Presented here are 30 T cell receptor beta chains from one specimen sequenced in a study of T cells in Graves' hyperthyroidism and ophthalmopathy. Amplification targeted TCR beta CDR3 regions from RNA transcripts. First-round RT-PCR of the TCR CDR3 relied on the HTBI primer set. TCRdb re-called the multiplex PCR reads with MiXCR, one entry per CDR3 protein. The sample lists approximately 300,000 distinct CDR3 sequences, about 15% occurring once. Sequenced: blood. These receptors were taken from a man aged 25 to 40 with Graves' hyperthyroidism.

This clonotype was found many times. V gene TRBV20-1 combines with J gene TRBJ2-7; no clear D gene. From germline, CDR1 is DFQATT and CDR2 SNEGSKA (reference sequence). V was clipped by 0 bases and J by 3 bases, with 9 bases between them. This CDR3 region has 13 residues. CDR3 in DNA: TGCAGTGCTAGAGACACTCAAGACTACGAGCAGTACTTC. Its translation is CSARDTQDYEQYF.

In this sample, this clonotype turned up a few times. The rearrangement joins TRBV4-1 to TRBJ2-3; 7 nucleotides align to TRBD2. Germline V gives CDR1 MGHRA, CDR2 YSYEKL. V lost 2 bases to trimming and J lost 12 bases; unmatched junction nucleotides: 8. This CDR3 has 13 residues. The CDR3 protein is CASSQMGGNAQYF. The DNA for the CDR3 is TGCGCCAGCAGCCAAATGGGGGGGAACGCTCAGTATTTT.

This clonotype was seen only a few times. The J gene is TRBJ2-4, the V gene TRBV6-2 or TRBV6-3; a possible D gene is TRBD1 (6 bases). Trimming pared 0 bases from V and 1 base from J, leaving 10 bases between. The germline gives CDR1 MNHEY, CDR2 SVGEGT. CDR3 length equals 16 residues. CDR3: CASSYSNDRAKNIQYF. CDR3 sequence (DNA): TGTGCCAGCAGTTACTCCAACGACAGGGCCAAAAACATTCAGTACTTC.

This clonotype was recorded many times. The J gene is TRBJ2-1, the V gene TRBV7-2, with D uncertain. The CDR3 has 14 amino acids. V was trimmed by 1 base and J by 7 bases, leaving 11 bases between them. Germline V CDR1 and CDR2: SGHTA, FQGNSA. The CDR3: CASSLVGHSNEQFF. The CDR3 nucleotides are TGTGCCAGCAGCTTAGTAGGTCACTCGAATGAGCAGTTCTTC.

This clonotype was observed a few times. This chain joins TRBV30 and TRBJ1-6; D ambiguous. The CDR3 consists of 10 residues. Trimming took 5 bases from V and 9 from J, leaving 5 bases between them. CDR1 is GTSNPN and CDR2 is SVGIG in the germline V gene (reference sequence). The CDR3, as DNA: TGTGCCTGGGACTTTTCACCCCTCCACTTT. It yields the protein CAWDFSPLHF.

V gene TRBV10-3 combines with J gene TRBJ1-4; 11 bases line up with TRBD1. There are 14 residues in the CDR3. With V trimmed by 8 bases and J by 10 bases, 9 bases remained unmatched. In germline, CDR1 is ENHRY, CDR2 SYGVKD. CDR3 DNA: TGTGCCATCCGACCGGGACAGGGGGTAGGAAAACTGTTTTTT. Translating it yields CAIRPGQGVGKLFF.

This clonotype has only a few counts. The J gene is TRBJ2-7, the V gene TRBV7-9, with TRBD1 matching over 7 bases. CDR3 length equals 13 residues. V was pared by 7 bases and J by 3 bases, with 6 bases of the junction left unmatched. CDR1 and CDR2 from the germline V gene are SEHNR and FQNEAQ (reference sequence). CDR3 sequence (DNA): TGTGCCAGCAACCCGGGACAGAGCTACGAGCAGTACTTC. This codes for CASNPGQSYEQYF.

In this sample, this clonotype turned up a few times. CDR3 loop: CASSPAGGLGTRGPGELFF. DNA of the CDR3: TGCGCCAGCAGCCCAGCCGGGGGGTTGGGGACTCGAGGACCCGGGGAGCTGTTTTTT. The V and J genes are TRBV4-1 and TRBJ2-2, with TRBD2 matching over 7 bases. With 4 bases clipped from V and 6 bases from J, the junction kept 20 bases outside the gene matches. This CDR3 comprises 19 residues. CDR1 is MGHRA, CDR2 YSYEKL, per germline.

CDR3 bases: TGTGCCAGCAGCGTAGCAGAAGACAGGGGCTGGGCAGATACGCAGTATTTT. It is translated as CASSVAEDRGWADTQYF. This chain uses TRBV9 with TRBJ2-3, with TRBD1 matching 8 bases. Germline assignment: CDR1 SGDLS and CDR2 YYNGEE. This CDR3 region has 17 residues. The V segment lost 0 bases and the J segment 4 bases; nucleotides outside the gene matches: 10.

This clonotype has a count of ten or more. The rearrangement uses TRBV12-3 or TRBV12-4 and TRBJ1-5, with D perhaps TRBD1 (6 bases). The CDR3 sequence is 13 residues long. Trimming took 1 base from V and 9 from J, leaving 10 bases between them. This chain's CDR3 is CASSLGADRPQHF. The CDR3 DNA sequence: TGTGCCAGCAGTTTAGGGGCGGACAGGCCCCAGCATTTT.

This clonotype came up many times. CDR3 nucleotides: TGTGCCAGCTCACCAACAGAAAACTATGGCTACACCTTC. Its translation: CASSPTENYGYTF. The rearrangement joins TRBV18 to TRBJ1-2; no definite D call. Germline loops: CDR1 KGHSH, CDR2 LQKENI. V was shortened by 2 bases and J by 2 bases, with 6 bases between the two germline ends. The CDR3 runs to 13 residues. Based on the CDR3 plus reference TRBV18 and TRBJ1-2, the full variable domain is NAGVMQNPRHLVRRRGQEARLRCSPMKGHSHVYWYRQLPEEGLKFMVYLQKENIIDESGMPKERFSAEFPKEGPSILRIQQVVRGDSAAYFCASSPTENYGYTFGSGTRLTVV.

The chain recombines TRBV20-1 with TRBJ2-2; possible D gene TRBD2, 5 bases. CDR1 is DFQATT and CDR2 is SNEGSKA in the germline V gene (reference sequence). V gave up 3 bases and J gave up 0 bases, with 5 bases separating them. The CDR3 spans 13 residues. The DNA for the CDR3 is TGCAGTGCTAGCGGGGCGAACACCGGGGAGCTGTTTTTT. Protein: CSASGANTGELFF.

This clonotype was seen a few times. A much larger clone lies a single base off, so this may be a read error. The V gene is TRBV12-3 or TRBV12-4, the J gene TRBJ1-5; D is possibly TRBD1 (5 bases). The length of the CDR3 is 17 residues. Trimming shortened V by 0 bases and J by 3 bases, and 15 bases separated the two germline ends. CDR3 sequence: CASSLALFRVDNQPQHF. CDR3 nucleotide sequence: TGTGCCAGCAGTTTAGCGCTCTTCAGGGTGGACAATCAGCCCCAGCATTTT.

There are many counts of this clonotype. The gene calls are TRBV5-1 and TRBJ1-1; 7 bases line up with TRBD1. Germline V gene data show CDR1 as SGHRS and CDR2 as YFSETQ. The CDR3 is 14 residues long. The junction had 7 bases not matched to a gene; V was cut back by 4 bases and J by 4 bases. As DNA, the CDR3 is TGCGCCAGCAGCATACAGGGGCAAGGCACTGAAGCTTTCTTT. It translates to CASSIQGQGTEAFF.

The rearrangement joins TRBV2 to TRBJ2-3; D is possibly TRBD2 (6 bases). V was shortened by 6 bases and J by 2 bases, with 12 bases between the two germline ends. The length of the CDR3 is 14 residues. Germline V gives CDR1 SNHLY, CDR2 FYNNEI. The CDR3 DNA reads TGTGCCAGCAGCCCTGGGGAGGACACAGATACGCAGTATTTT. Amino acids: CASSPGEDTDTQYF.

This clonotype was observed a few times. The J gene is TRBJ2-1, the V gene TRBV29-1; D unclear. The CDR3 consists of 15 residues. Per the germline V gene, CDR1 is SQVTM and CDR2 is ANQGSEA. The V gene lost 2 bases and the J gene lost 9 bases, with 20 bases spanning the gap. CDR3 sequence reads: CSVEKVSWQVGEQFF. The CDR3, as DNA: TGCAGCGTTGAAAAGGTATCCTGGCAGGTGGGTGAGCAGTTCTTC.

This clonotype was found many times. The chain recombines TRBV28 with TRBJ1-1; D is perhaps TRBD1 (6 bases). The CDR3 is 14 amino acids. Trimming removed 5 bases from V and 1 base from J, with 11 bases in between. Germline V gene lookup returns CDR1 MDHEN and CDR2 SYDVKM. The CDR3 nucleotides are TGTGCCAGCAGTGGAGTCAGGGGGAACACTGAAGCTTTCTTT. Encoded protein: CASSGVRGNTEAFF. The whole variable domain, filled in from reference TRBV28 and TRBJ1-1, reads DVKVTQSSRYLVKRTGEKVFLECVQDMDHENMFWYRQDPGLGLRLIYFSYDVKMKEKGDIPEGYSVSREKKERFSLILESASTNQTSMYLCASSGVRGNTEAFFGQGTRLTVV.

This clonotype was counted at least ten times. This chain joins TRBV20-1 and TRBJ1-4; 7 positions match TRBD1. Germline CDR1 DFQATT, CDR2 SNEGSKA (reference sequence). The CDR3 contains 15 residues. The V and J ends lost 2 bases and 8 bases, in that order; junction bases with no gene match: 11. Here the CDR3 reads CSARLTGIRGEKLFF. Here the CDR3 DNA reads TGCAGTGCTAGACTGACAGGGATCCGAGGGGAAAAACTGTTTTTT.

This clonotype was counted between two and nine times. The chain joins TRBV20-1 to TRBJ2-5; D possibly uses TRBD1 or TRBD2 (6 bases each). The V end lost 7 bases, the J end lost 5 bases, and 17 bases lay between the germline ends. Germline assignment: CDR1 DFQATT and CDR2 SNEGSKA (reference sequence). This CDR3 region has 13 residues. As DNA, the CDR3 is TGCAGTGTCGATAGGGGGACTCGGGAGACCCAGTACTTC. It translates to CSVDRGTRETQYF.

This CDR3 reads CASASHGRSLNYGYTF. The CDR3 DNA sequence: TGCGCCAGCGCCTCCCACGGTCGGAGCCTTAACTATGGCTACACCTTC. The chain recombines TRBV4-1 with TRBJ1-2, with unresolved D. The CDR3 is 16 amino acids. In germline, CDR1 is MGHRA, CDR2 YSYEKL. Trimming removed 8 bases from V and 1 base from J, with 20 bases in between.

To note about this clonotype: A much larger clone is a single base away; this may be a read error. The rearrangement links TRBV12-3 or TRBV12-4 to TRBJ2-2; TRBD1 matches 8 bases. CDR3 length equals 15 residues. CDR3 DNA sequence: TGTGCCAGCAGCCCCAGGGGGCCGAACACCGGGAAGCTGTTTTTT. It codes for CASSPRGPNTGKLFF.

V usage is TRBV5-1 and J usage is TRBJ2-7; TRBD1 might be the D (6 bases). V was shortened by 0 bases and J by 5 bases, with 15 bases between the two germline ends. In germline, CDR1 is SGHRS, CDR2 YFSETQ. The CDR3 contains 15 residues. The CDR3 nucleotides are TGCGCCAGCAGCTTGGAGCCAGGGGACGTGGACGAGCAGTACTTC. It is translated as CASSLEPGDVDEQYF.

This clonotype was counted ten times or more. J is TRBJ2-3 and V is TRBV24-1; TRBD1 agrees at 10 bases. Germline V CDR1 and CDR2: KGHDR, SFDVKD. The CDR3 consists of 16 residues. The V segment lost 3 bases and the J segment 2 bases; nucleotides outside the gene matches: 4. CDR3 amino acids: CATSDPGTGVTDTQYF. DNA of the CDR3: TGTGCCACCAGTGATCCCGGGACAGGGGTCACAGATACGCAGTATTTT.

This clonotype was counted ten times or more. As DNA, the CDR3 is TGTGCCAGCAGCCAACGCCCAAGGTCGACTGAAGCTTTCTTT. As protein: CASSQRPRSTEAFF. The rearrangement uses TRBV3-1 and TRBJ1-1; D is ambiguous. V was shortened by 2 bases and J by 5 bases, with 12 bases between the two germline ends. In germline, CDR1 is LGHDT, CDR2 YNNKEL (reference sequence). The CDR3 totals 14 residues.

The gene calls are TRBV5-1 and TRBJ1-1; 7 bases align to TRBD1. The V gene end was trimmed by 5 bases and the J gene end by 4 bases; junction bases not matched to a gene: 14. The length of the CDR3 is 16 residues. In germline, CDR1 is SGHRS, CDR2 YFSETQ. The CDR3 is CASRAGRNRGGTEAFF. CDR3 sequence (DNA): TGCGCCAGCAGGGCCGGGAGGAACAGGGGTGGCACTGAAGCTTTCTTT.

There are a few counts of this clonotype. The V and J genes are TRBV7-9 and TRBJ2-1; D is unresolved. Germline values: CDR1 SEHNR, CDR2 FQNEAQ (reference sequence). The CDR3 contains 16 residues. The V end was cut by 5 bases, the J end by 0 bases, with 14 bases between. CDR3 in amino acids: CASSDRALSSYNEQFF. DNA of the CDR3: TGTGCCAGCAGCGACCGAGCGCTGAGCTCCTACAATGAGCAGTTCTTC.

The gene calls are TRBV30 and TRBJ1-5, with D tentatively TRBD1 (6 bases). Germline CDR1 reads GTSNPN; CDR2 reads SVGIG (reference sequence). This CDR3 is 15 amino acids long. V was pared by 2 bases and J by 0 bases, with 11 bases between. The CDR3 protein is CAWSRQEFSNQPQHF. The CDR3, as DNA: TGTGCCTGGAGTAGACAGGAATTTAGCAATCAGCCCCAGCATTTT.

This clonotype was counted at least ten times. The chain links TRBV18 to TRBJ2-7, with 7 bases that match TRBD2. Per germline, CDR1 KGHSH and CDR2 LQKENI. V lost 2 bases to trimming and J lost 1 base; unmatched junction nucleotides: 5. The CDR3 is 15 residues long. CDR3 protein: CASSPGYSGSYEQYF. As DNA, the CDR3 is TGTGCCAGCTCACCAGGATATAGCGGGTCCTACGAGCAGTACTTC. Complete variable domain (other parts from reference TRBV18 and TRBJ2-7): NAGVMQNPRHLVRRRGQEARLRCSPMKGHSHVYWYRQLPEEGLKFMVYLQKENIIDESGMPKERFSAEFPKEGPSILRIQQVVRGDSAAYFCASSPGYSGSYEQYFGPGTRLTVT.

This clonotype was detected ten times or more. The chain uses TRBV28 and TRBJ2-2, with 8 bases that match TRBD2. The CDR3 runs 15 residues. Germline lookup yields CDR1 MDHEN and CDR2 SYDVKM. Trimming took 6 bases from V and 7 from J; bases not matched to a gene: 10. Here the CDR3 DNA reads TGTGCCAGCAGCTCGGGGGGGGCGTCTTACGGGGAGCTGTTTTTT. Its protein product is CASSSGGASYGELFF.

This clonotype was counted once. Just one base apart from a much larger clone, this may be a read error. The gene calls are TRBV6-5 and TRBJ2-7; 10 bases fit TRBD1. CDR1 is MNHEY and CDR2 is SVGAGI in the germline V gene. This CDR3 spans 15 amino acids. The CDR3 region has the DNA TGTGCCAGCAGTTACTCAGGGACAGGGGCCTACGAGCGGTACTTC. This translates into CASSYSGTGAYERYF.